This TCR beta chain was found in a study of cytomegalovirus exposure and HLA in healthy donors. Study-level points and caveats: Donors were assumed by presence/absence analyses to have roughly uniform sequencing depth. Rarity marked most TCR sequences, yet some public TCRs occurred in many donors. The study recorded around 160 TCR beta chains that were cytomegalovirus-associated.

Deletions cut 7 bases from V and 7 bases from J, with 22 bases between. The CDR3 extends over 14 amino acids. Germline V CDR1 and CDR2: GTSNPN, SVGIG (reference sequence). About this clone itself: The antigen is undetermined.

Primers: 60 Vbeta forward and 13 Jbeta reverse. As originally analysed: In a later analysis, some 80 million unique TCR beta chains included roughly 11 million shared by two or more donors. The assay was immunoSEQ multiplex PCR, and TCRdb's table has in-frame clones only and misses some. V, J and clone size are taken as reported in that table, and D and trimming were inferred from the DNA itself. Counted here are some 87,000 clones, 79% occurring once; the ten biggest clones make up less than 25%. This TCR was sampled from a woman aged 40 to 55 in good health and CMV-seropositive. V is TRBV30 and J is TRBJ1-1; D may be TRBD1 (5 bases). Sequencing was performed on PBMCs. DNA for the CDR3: TGTGCCTATTTTTCCAATAGGGGAATAAGTGAAGCTTTCTTT. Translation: CAYFSNRGISEAFF. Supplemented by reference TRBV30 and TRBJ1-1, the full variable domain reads SQTIHQWPATLVQPVGSPLSLECTVEGTSNPNLYWYRQAAGRGLQLLFYSVGIGQISSEVPQNLSASRPQDRQFILSSKKLLLSDSGFYLCAYFSNRGISEAFFGQGTRLTVV.